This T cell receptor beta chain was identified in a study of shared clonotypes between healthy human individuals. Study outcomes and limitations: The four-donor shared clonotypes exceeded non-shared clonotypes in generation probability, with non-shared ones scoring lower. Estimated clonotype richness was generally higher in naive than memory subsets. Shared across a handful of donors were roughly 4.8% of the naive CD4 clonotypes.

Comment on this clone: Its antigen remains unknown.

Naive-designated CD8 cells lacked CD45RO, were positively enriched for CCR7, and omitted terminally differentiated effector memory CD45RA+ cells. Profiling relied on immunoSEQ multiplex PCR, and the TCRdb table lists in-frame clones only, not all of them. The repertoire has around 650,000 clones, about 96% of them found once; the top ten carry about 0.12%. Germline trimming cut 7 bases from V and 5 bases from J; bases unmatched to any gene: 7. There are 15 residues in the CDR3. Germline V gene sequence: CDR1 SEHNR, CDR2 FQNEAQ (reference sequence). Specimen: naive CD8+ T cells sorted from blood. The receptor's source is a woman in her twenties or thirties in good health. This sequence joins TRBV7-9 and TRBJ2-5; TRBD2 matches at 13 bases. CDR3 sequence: CASTTSGRISETQYF. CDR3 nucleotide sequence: TGTGCCAGCACGACTAGCGGGAGGATTTCGGAGACCCAGTACTTC.